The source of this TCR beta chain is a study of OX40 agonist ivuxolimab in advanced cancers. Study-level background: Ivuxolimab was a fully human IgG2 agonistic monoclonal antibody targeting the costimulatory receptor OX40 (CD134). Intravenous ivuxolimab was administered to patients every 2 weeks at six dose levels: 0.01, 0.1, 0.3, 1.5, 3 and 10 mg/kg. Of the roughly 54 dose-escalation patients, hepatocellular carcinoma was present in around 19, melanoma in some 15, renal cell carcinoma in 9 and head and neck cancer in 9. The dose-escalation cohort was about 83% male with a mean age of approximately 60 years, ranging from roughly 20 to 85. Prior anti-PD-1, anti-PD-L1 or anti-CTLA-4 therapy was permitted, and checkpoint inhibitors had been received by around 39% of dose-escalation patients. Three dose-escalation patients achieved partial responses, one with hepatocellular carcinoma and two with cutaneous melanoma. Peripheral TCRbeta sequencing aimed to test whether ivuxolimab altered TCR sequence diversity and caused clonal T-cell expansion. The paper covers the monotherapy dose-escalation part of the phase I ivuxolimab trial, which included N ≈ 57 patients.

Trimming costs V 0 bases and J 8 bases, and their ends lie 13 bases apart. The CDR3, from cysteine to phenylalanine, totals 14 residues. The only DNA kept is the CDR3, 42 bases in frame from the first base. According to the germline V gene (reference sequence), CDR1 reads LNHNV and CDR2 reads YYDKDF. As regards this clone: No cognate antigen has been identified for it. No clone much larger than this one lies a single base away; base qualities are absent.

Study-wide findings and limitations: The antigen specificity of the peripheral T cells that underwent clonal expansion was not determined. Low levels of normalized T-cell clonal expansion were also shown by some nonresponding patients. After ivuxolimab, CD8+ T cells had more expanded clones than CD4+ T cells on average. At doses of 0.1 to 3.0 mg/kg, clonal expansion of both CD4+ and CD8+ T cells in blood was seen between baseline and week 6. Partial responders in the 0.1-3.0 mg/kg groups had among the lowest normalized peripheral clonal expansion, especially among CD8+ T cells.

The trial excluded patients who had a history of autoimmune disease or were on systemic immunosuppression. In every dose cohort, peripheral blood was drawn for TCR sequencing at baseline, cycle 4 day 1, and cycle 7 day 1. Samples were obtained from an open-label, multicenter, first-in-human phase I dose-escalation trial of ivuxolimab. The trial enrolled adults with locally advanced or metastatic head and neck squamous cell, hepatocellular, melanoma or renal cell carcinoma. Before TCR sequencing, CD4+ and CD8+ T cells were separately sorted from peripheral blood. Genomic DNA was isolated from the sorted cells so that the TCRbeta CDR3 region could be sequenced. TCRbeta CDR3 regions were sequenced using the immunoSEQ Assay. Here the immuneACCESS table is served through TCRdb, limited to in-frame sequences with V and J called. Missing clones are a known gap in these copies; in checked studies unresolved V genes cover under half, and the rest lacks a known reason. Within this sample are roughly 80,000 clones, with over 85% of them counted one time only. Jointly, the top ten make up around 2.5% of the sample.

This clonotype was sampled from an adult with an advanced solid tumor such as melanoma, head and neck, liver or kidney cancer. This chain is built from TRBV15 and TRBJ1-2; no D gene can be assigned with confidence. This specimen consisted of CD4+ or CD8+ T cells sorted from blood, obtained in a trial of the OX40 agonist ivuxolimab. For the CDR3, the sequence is CATSRDVGSWGYTF. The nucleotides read TGTGCCACCAGCAGAGATGTCGGATCCTGGGGCTACACCTTC.